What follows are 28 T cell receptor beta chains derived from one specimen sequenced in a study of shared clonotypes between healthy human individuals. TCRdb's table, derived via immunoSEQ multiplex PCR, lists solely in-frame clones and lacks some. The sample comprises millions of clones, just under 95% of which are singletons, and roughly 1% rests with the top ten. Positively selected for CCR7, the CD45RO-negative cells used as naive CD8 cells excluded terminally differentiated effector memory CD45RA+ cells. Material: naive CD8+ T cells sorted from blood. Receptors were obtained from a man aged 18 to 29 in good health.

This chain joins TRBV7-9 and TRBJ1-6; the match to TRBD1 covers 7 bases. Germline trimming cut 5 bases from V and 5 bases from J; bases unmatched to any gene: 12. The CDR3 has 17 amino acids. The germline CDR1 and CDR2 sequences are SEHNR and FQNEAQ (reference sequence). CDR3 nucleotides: TGTGCCAGCAGCCCAGGGCCAGGGGGTGGGAATAATTCACCCCTCCACTTT. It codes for CASSPGPGGGNNSPLHF.

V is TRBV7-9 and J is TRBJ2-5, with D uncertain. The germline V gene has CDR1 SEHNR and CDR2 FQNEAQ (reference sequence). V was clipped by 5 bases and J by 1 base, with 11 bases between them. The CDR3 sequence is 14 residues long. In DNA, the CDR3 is TGTGCCAGCAGCACCCCGCAATTCCAAGAGACCCAGTACTTC. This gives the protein CASSTPQFQETQYF.

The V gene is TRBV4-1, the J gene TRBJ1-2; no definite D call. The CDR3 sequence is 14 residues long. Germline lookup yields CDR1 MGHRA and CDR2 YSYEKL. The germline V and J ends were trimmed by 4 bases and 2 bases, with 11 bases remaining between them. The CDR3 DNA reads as TGCGCCAGCAGCCTAGGACCGATCAACTATGGCTACACCTTC. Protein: CASSLGPINYGYTF.

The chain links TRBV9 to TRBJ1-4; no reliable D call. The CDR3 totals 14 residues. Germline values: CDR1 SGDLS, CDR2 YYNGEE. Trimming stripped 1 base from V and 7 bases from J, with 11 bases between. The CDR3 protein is CASSVSGWGEKLFF. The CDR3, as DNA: TGTGCCAGCAGCGTATCGGGGTGGGGTGAAAAACTGTTTTTT.

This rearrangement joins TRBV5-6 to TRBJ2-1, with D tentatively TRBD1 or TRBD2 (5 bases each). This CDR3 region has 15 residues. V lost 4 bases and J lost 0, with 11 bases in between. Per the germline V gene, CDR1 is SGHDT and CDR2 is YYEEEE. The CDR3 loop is CASSRGPSSYNEQFF. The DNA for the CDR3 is TGTGCCAGCAGCCGGGGCCCTAGCTCCTACAATGAGCAGTTCTTC.

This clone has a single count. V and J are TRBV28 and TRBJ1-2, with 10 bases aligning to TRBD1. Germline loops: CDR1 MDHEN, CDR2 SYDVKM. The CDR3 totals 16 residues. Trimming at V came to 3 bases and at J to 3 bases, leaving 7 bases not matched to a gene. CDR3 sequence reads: CASSFRPGTGDYGYTF. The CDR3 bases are TGTGCCAGCAGTTTCCGTCCCGGGACAGGGGACTATGGCTACACCTTC.

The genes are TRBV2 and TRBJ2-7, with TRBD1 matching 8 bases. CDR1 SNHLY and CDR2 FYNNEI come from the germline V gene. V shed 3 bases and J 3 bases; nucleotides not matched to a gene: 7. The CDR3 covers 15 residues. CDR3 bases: TGTGCCAGCAGTGAGAGTACAGGGGGGATCTACGAGCAGTACTTC. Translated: CASSESTGGIYEQYF.

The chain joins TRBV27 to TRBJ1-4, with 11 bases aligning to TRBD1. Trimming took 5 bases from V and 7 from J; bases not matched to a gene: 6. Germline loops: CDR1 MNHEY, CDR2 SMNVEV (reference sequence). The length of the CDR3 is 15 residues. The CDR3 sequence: CASSADRGHFEKLFF. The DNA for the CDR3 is TGTGCCAGCAGTGCGGACAGGGGGCATTTTGAAAAACTGTTTTTT.

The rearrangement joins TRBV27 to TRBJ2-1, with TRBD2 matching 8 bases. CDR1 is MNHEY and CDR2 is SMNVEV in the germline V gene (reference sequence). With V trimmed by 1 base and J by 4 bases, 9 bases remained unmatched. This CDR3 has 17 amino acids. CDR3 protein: CASSLFGPAGVYNEQFF. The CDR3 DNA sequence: TGTGCCAGCAGTTTATTCGGGCCAGCGGGGGTGTACAATGAGCAGTTCTTC.

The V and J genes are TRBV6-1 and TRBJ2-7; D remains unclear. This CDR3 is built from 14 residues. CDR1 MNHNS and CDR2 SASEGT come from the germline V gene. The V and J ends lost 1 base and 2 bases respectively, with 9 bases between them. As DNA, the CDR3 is TGTGCCAGCAGTGAAGTTGGGCAAACCTACGAGCAGTACTTC. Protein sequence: CASSEVGQTYEQYF.

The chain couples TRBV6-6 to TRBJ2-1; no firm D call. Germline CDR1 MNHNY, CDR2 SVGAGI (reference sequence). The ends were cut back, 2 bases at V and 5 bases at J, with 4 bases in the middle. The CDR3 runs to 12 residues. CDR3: CASSYLDNEQFF. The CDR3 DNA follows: TGTGCCAGCAGTTACCTTGACAATGAGCAGTTCTTC.

CDR3 loop: CASSPRGGLETQYF. CDR3 DNA sequence: TGTGCCAGCAGCCCACGGGGGGGGCTGGAGACCCAGTACTTC. The genes are TRBV28 and TRBJ2-5, with 8 bases aligning to TRBD2. The ends lost 6 bases at V and 5 bases at J; junction bases unmatched: 8. The CDR3 is 14 residues long. Looked up from germline, CDR1 is MDHEN and CDR2 is SYDVKM.

CDR3 in DNA: TGTGCCAGCAGCTCCAGGGTCTCTGGGGCCAACGTCCTGACTTTC. It is translated as CASSSRVSGANVLTF. The genes are TRBV13 and TRBJ2-6; TRBD1 is a possible D gene (5 bases). CDR3 length: 15 residues. Germline V gene sequence: CDR1 PRHDT, CDR2 FYEKMQ (reference sequence). The V gene lost 4 bases and the J gene lost 0 bases, with 7 bases spanning the gap. Complete variable domain (other parts from reference TRBV13 and TRBJ2-6): AAGVIQSPRHLIKEKRETATLKCYPIPRHDTVYWYQQGPGQDPQFLISFYEKMQSDKGSIPDRFSAQQFSDYHSELNMSSLELGDSALYFCASSSRVSGANVLTFGAGSRLTVL.

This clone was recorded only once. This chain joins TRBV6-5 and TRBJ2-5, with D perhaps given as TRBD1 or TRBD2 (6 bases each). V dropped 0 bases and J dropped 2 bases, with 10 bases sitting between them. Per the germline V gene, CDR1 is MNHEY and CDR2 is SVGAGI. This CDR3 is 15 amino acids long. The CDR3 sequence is CASSYSEGGQETQYF. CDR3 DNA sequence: TGTGCCAGCAGTTACTCGGAAGGGGGGCAAGAGACCCAGTACTTC.

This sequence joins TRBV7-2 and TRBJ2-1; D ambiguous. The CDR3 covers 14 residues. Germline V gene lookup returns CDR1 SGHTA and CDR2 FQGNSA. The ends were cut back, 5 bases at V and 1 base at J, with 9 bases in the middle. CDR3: CASSLLGSYNEQFF. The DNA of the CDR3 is TGTGCCAGCAGCCTCCTAGGGTCCTACAATGAGCAGTTCTTC.

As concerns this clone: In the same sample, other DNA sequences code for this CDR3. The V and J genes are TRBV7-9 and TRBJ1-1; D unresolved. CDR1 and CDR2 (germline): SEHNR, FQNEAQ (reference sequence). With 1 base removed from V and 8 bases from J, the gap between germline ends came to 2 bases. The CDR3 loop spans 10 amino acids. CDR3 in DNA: TGTGCCAGCAGCTTAGAGGAAGCTTTCTTT. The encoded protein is CASSLEEAFF.

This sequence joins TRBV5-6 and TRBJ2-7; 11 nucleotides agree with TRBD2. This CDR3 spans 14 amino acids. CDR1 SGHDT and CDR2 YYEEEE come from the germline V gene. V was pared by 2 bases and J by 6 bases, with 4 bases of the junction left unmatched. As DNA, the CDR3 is TGTGCCAGCAGCTTAAAGGGACTAGCGGCCGAGCAGTACTTC. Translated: CASSLKGLAAEQYF.

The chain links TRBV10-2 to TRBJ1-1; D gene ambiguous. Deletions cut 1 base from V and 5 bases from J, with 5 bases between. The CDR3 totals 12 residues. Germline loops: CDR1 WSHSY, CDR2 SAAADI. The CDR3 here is CASSELETEAFF. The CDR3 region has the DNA TGCGCCAGCAGTGAGTTGGAGACTGAAGCTTTCTTT.

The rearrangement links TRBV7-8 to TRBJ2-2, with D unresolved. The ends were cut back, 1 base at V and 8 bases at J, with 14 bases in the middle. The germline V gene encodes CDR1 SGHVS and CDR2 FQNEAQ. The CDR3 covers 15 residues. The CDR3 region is CASSLGLLWLGELFF. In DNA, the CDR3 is TGTGCCAGCAGCTTAGGGCTCCTGTGGCTAGGGGAGCTGTTTTTT.

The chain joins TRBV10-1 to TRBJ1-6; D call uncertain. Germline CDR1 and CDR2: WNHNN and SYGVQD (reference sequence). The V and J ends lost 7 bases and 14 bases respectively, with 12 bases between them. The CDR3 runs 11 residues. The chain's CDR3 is CASNRFRTLHF. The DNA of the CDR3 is TGCGCCAGCAACCGGTTCCGGACCCTCCACTTT.

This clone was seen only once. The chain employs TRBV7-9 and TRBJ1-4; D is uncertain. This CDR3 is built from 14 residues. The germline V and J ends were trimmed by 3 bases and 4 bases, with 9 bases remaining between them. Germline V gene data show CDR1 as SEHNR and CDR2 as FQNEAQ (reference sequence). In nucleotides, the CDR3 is TGTGCCAGCAGCTTCATAGAGATTAATGAAAAACTGTTTTTT. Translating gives CASSFIEINEKLFF.

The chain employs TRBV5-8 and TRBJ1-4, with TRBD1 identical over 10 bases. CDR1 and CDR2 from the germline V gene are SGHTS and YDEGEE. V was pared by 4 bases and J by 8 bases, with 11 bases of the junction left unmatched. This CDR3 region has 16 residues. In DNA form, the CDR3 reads TGTGCCAGCAGCCCCCCACCCGGGACAGGGGAGGAAAAACTGTTTTTT. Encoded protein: CASSPPPGTGEEKLFF.

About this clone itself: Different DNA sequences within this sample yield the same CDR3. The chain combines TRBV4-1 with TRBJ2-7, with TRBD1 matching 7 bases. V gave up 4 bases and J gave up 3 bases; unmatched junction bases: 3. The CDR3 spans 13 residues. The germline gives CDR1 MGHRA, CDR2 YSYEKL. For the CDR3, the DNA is TGCGCCAGCAGCCTTGGGACAGACTACGAGCAGTACTTC. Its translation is CASSLGTDYEQYF.

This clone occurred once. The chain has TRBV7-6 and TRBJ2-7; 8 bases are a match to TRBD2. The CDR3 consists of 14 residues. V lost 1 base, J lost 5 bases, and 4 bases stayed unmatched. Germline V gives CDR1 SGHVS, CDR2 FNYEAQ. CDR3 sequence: CASSLGGGLNEQYF. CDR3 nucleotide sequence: TGTGCCAGCAGCTTAGGCGGGGGGCTGAACGAGCAGTACTTC. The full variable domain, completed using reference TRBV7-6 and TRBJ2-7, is GAGVSQSPRYKVTKRGQDVALRCDPISGHVSLYWYRQALGQGPEFLTYFNYEAQQDKSGLPNDRFSAERPEGSISTLTIQRTEQRDSAMYRCASSLGGGLNEQYFGPGTRLTVT.

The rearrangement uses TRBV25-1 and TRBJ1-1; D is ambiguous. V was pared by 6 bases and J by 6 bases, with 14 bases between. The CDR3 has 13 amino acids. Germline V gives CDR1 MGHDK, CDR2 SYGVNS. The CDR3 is CASSFSFDPEAFF. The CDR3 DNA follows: TGTGCCAGCAGCTTCAGCTTTGATCCTGAAGCTTTCTTT.

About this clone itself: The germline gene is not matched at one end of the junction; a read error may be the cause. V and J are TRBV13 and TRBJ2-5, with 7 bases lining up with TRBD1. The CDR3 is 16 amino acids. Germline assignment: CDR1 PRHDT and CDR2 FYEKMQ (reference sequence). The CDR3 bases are TGTGCCAGCAGCCTAGGAGGACAGGCCATCCAAGAGACCCAGTACTTC. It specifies CASSLGGQAIQETQYF.

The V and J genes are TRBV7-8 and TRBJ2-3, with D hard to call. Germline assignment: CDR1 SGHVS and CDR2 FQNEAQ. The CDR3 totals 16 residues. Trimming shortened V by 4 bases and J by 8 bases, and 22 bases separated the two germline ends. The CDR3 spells CASSSKRTDGDGTQYF. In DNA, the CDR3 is TGTGCCAGCAGCTCAAAAAGGACGGACGGTGATGGTACGCAGTATTTT.

The CDR3 sequence: CASSMGGNEQFF. The CDR3 DNA reads TGTGCCAGCAGCATGGGGGGCAATGAGCAGTTCTTC. V gene TRBV7-9 combines with J gene TRBJ2-1, with D possibly TRBD2 on 6 matching bases. The germline V gene encodes CDR1 SEHNR and CDR2 FQNEAQ (reference sequence). Trimming left V 5 bases short and J 6 bases short, with 8 bases between. The CDR3 consists of 12 residues.